This section outlines one T cell receptor (beta chain) sequence together with its context. Clones were read by immunoSEQ multiplex PCR, and TCRdb kept only the in-frame ones, dropping some. Here the sample spans around 99,000 clones, around 82% being singletons. This sample stems from a study of blood T cell repertoires in COVID-19. The V gene lost 1 base and the J gene lost 0 bases, with 8 bases spanning the gap. Germline values: CDR1 KGHDR, CDR2 SFDVKD. CDR3 size: 16 residues. Sequencing was carried out using peripheral blood. The V gene is TRBV24-1, the J gene TRBJ2-2; D remains unclear. The TCR comes from a middle-aged man who had recovered from COVID-19. CDR3 sequence (DNA): TGTGCCACCAGTGATTTACGCGTTACGAACACCGGGGAGCTGTTTTTT. Protein product: CATSDLRVTNTGELFF.